These 23 T cell receptor beta chains came from one sample sequenced in a study of T cells after yellow fever vaccination. TCRdb used MiXCR to reprocess the 5' RACE reads, holding one entry per CDR3 protein. This repertoire shows a few hundred thousand distinct CDR3 sequences, about 3.5% found once; its top ten account for about 25%. Sample: PBMCs, taken on the day of the yellow fever booster vaccination. These receptors were taken from a man between 18 and 29 years old who received the YFV17D yellow fever vaccine.

The chain is built from TRBV5-1 and TRBJ1-1; D is possibly TRBD1 (6 bases). The V end was cut by 4 bases, the J end by 3 bases, with 10 bases between. The germline CDR1 and CDR2 sequences are SGHRS and YFSETQ. The CDR3 is 13 amino acids. This chain's CDR3 is CASSPGADTEAFF. In DNA, the CDR3 is TGCGCCAGCAGCCCGGGGGCCGACACTGAAGCTTTCTTT.

This clonotype has just a few counts. The CDR3 coding sequence is TGCGCCAGCCGGCCCCAGGTGGGGGGGGCATATAATGAGCAGTTCTTC. Its translation: CASRPQVGGAYNEQFF. The chain links TRBV5-1 to TRBJ2-1, with a possible D match to TRBD2 (7 bases). CDR3 length: 16 residues. Trimming cost V 7 bases and J 7 bases, with 24 bases left between them. The germline CDR1 and CDR2 sequences are SGHRS and YFSETQ.

In this sample, this clonotype turned up many times. The V and J genes are TRBV27 and TRBJ2-3; 7 positions match TRBD2. The CDR3 sequence is 17 residues long. Germline V lookup: CDR1 MNHEY, CDR2 SMNVEV (reference sequence). Losses at the gene ends were 5 bases for V and 0 bases for J; bases not matched to a gene: 11. The CDR3 protein is CASSPAGTISSTDTQYF. The CDR3 DNA follows: TGTGCCAGCAGTCCGGCCGGGACTATCTCTAGCACAGATACGCAGTATTTT.

V gene TRBV6-5 combines with J gene TRBJ1-2; TRBD1 aligns across 7 bases. From germline, CDR1 is MNHEY and CDR2 SVGAGI. The CDR3 sequence is 13 residues long. The V and J ends lost 6 bases and 5 bases, in that order; junction bases with no gene match: 6. The CDR3 nucleotides are TGTGCCAGCAGAGAAACAGGGGTTTATGGCTACACCTTC. It specifies CASRETGVYGYTF.

This clonotype was seen a handful of times. V is TRBV12-3 or TRBV12-4 and J is TRBJ2-3, with 10 bases lining up with TRBD2. This CDR3 is 15 amino acids long. With V trimmed by 6 bases and J by 2 bases, 5 bases remained unmatched. This chain's CDR3 is CASRSTSGYTDTQYF. In DNA, the CDR3 is TGTGCCAGCAGGTCGACTAGCGGGTACACAGATACGCAGTATTTT.

This clonotype has more than one count but fewer than ten. The chain has TRBV9 and TRBJ2-7; maybe TRBD2 (5 bases). This CDR3 is built from 14 residues. CDR1 is SGDLS, CDR2 YYNGEE, per germline. V lost 0 bases and J 2 bases, leaving 9 bases between the germline ends. The CDR3 is CASSVVGRAYEQYV. For the CDR3, the DNA is TGTGCCAGCAGCGTAGTAGGGCGGGCCTACGAGCAGTACGTC.

This clonotype occurred many times. This sequence joins TRBV7-7 and TRBJ2-3; 7 nucleotides match TRBD2. J was trimmed by 6 bases and V by 5 bases; bases with no gene match: 5. The CDR3 loop spans 13 amino acids. Per germline, CDR1 SSHAT and CDR2 FNYEAQ (reference sequence). The CDR3 DNA reads TGTGCCAGCAGCCTGACTAGCTCGGATACGCAGTATTTT. Encoded protein: CASSLTSSDTQYF.

This clonotype was seen at least ten times. This chain connects TRBV24-1 to TRBJ2-1; D remains unclear. The CDR3 is 12 residues long. The V end was cut by 5 bases, the J end by 7 bases, with 8 bases between. The germline CDR1 and CDR2 sequences are KGHDR and SFDVKD. The CDR3 loop is CATSGTANEQFF. Written as DNA, the CDR3 is TGTGCCACCAGTGGAACGGCAAATGAGCAGTTCTTC.

The sample holds many counts of this clonotype. The J gene is TRBJ2-3, the V gene TRBV5-5, with TRBD1 identical over 9 bases. The CDR3 runs 14 residues. The ends lost 3 bases at V and 5 bases at J; junction bases unmatched: 4. The germline gives CDR1 SGHKS, CDR2 YYEKEE (reference sequence). Written as DNA, the CDR3 is TGTGCCAGCAGCTCAACAGGGGGCCAAGATACGCAGTATTTT. Protein: CASSSTGGQDTQYF.

The table lists this clonotype with a few counts. This chain links TRBV6-6 with TRBJ1-6; unclear D gene. Germline assignment: CDR1 MNHNY and CDR2 SVGAGI (reference sequence). Trimming removed 4 bases at V and 6 bases at J, with 10 bases between. There are 14 residues in the CDR3. CDR3 protein: CASSWGRANSPLHF. The CDR3 nucleotides read TGTGCCAGCAGTTGGGGAAGGGCTAATTCACCCCTCCACTTT.

This clonotype was detected many times. The CDR3 nucleotides read TGCGCCAGCAGCTTGAACAGGGGATCCGACGAGCAGTACGTC. Protein sequence: CASSLNRGSDEQYV. The rearrangement joins TRBV5-1 to TRBJ2-7; the match to TRBD1 covers 7 bases. With 1 base clipped from V and 5 bases from J, the junction kept 6 bases outside the gene matches. This CDR3 region has 14 residues. Germline V gene data show CDR1 as SGHRS and CDR2 as YFSETQ.

This clonotype appeared many times. This sequence joins TRBV18 and TRBJ2-1; 12 bases align to TRBD2. Trimming took 3 bases from V and 0 from J; bases not matched to a gene: 6. The CDR3 has 18 amino acids. Germline values: CDR1 KGHSH, CDR2 LQKENI. The CDR3 DNA reads as TGTGCCAGCTCACCGACTAGCGGGGGACCCAGCTCCTACAATGAGCAGTTCTTC. Translating gives CASSPTSGGPSSYNEQFF.

This clonotype has a handful of counts. V gene TRBV4-3 combines with J gene TRBJ1-5; D not resolved. This CDR3 is 16 amino acids long. The germline V gene has CDR1 LGHNA and CDR2 YSLEER. The V end was cut by 0 bases, the J end by 0 bases, with 9 bases between. CDR3 nucleotide sequence: TGCGCCAGCAGCCAAGATCCAGGTTATAGCAATCAGCCCCAGCATTTT. Protein sequence: CASSQDPGYSNQPQHF.

This clonotype was counted at least ten times. The chain carries TRBV29-1 and TRBJ2-2; 9 nucleotides align to TRBD1. The CDR3 runs to 12 residues. Germline V gene sequence: CDR1 SQVTM, CDR2 ANQGSEA. CDR3 sequence reads: CSAGTGNGELFF. The CDR3 nucleotides are TGCAGTGCCGGGACAGGGAACGGGGAGCTGTTTTTT.

This clonotype was observed many times. This chain uses TRBV12-3 or TRBV12-4 with TRBJ2-5, with D unclear. The V gene lost 8 bases and the J gene lost 0 bases, with 16 bases spanning the gap. This CDR3 spans 15 amino acids. CDR3 bases: TGTGCCAGCCGAACGCGCGGCTTGGACCAAGAGACCCAGTACTTC. The encoded protein is CASRTRGLDQETQYF.

The chain joins TRBV20-1 to TRBJ2-3; D is ambiguous. CDR3 size: 14 residues. Germline loops: CDR1 DFQATT, CDR2 SNEGSKA (reference sequence). Trimming took 6 bases from V and 2 from J, leaving 15 bases between them. The DNA of the CDR3 is TGCAGTGCCCCCACCGGAAGGTCCACAGATACGCAGTATTTT. Protein product: CSAPTGRSTDTQYF.

This clonotype was counted many times. The V and J genes are TRBV7-9 and TRBJ2-7; D unclear. With 2 bases removed from V and 3 bases from J, the gap between germline ends came to 2 bases. The CDR3 covers 11 residues. The germline gives CDR1 SEHNR, CDR2 FQNEAQ (reference sequence). The DNA for the CDR3 is TGTGCCAGCAGCTTATACTACGAGCAGTACGTC. This encodes CASSLYYEQYV.

The chain recombines TRBV4-1 with TRBJ1-1; no reliable D call. V lost 1 base and J 5 bases, leaving 14 bases between the germline ends. This CDR3 has 15 residues. CDR1 and CDR2 from the germline V gene are MGHRA and YSYEKL. The CDR3 loop reads CASSQARLEQTEAFF. In DNA, the CDR3 is TGCGCCAGCAGCCAAGCACGATTGGAGCAGACTGAAGCTTTCTTT.

The chain couples TRBV29-1 to TRBJ1-1, with D perhaps TRBD1 (5 bases). CDR3 length: 15 amino acids. Germline-derived CDR1 and CDR2 are SQVTM and ANQGSEA. V gave up 6 bases and J gave up 0 bases, with 17 bases separating them. The CDR3 reads CSVALSGTVNTEAFF. The CDR3 nucleotides are TGCAGCGTCGCCCTCTCAGGGACGGTGAACACTGAAGCTTTCTTT.

In this sample, this clonotype turned up many times. The chain employs TRBV29-1 and TRBJ2-2; 10 bases agree with TRBD2. Germline V gene sequence: CDR1 SQVTM, CDR2 ANQGSEA. Trimming removed 6 bases from V and 4 bases from J; junction bases left unmatched: 5. CDR3 length: 14 residues. CDR3 bases: TGCAGCGTGCCCAGGACTAGCGGCACCGGGGAGCTGTTTTTT. It specifies CSVPRTSGTGELFF.

The chain links TRBV10-1 to TRBJ2-1, with unresolved D. Trimming left V 6 bases short and J 0 bases short, with 12 bases between. CDR3 size: 15 residues. CDR1 is WNHNN, CDR2 SYGVQD, per germline (reference sequence). CDR3 in DNA: TGCGCCAGCAGCGCCACAGCTATCTCCTACAATGAGCAGTTCTTC. Translating gives CASSATAISYNEQFF.

V and J are TRBV4-2 and TRBJ1-1; 8 bases map to TRBD1. J was trimmed by 1 base and V by 4 bases; bases with no gene match: 11. Germline assignment: CDR1 LGHNA and CDR2 YNFKEQ. The CDR3 totals 17 residues. CDR3 sequence: CASSPGPTGAGNTEAFF. In DNA form, the CDR3 reads TGTGCCAGCAGCCCAGGCCCGACAGGGGCGGGGAACACTGAAGCTTTCTTT.

This clonotype has at least ten counts. The chain joins TRBV4-3 to TRBJ1-2, with 7 positions matching TRBD1. Germline V lookup: CDR1 LGHNA, CDR2 YSLEER. J was trimmed by 4 bases and V by 4 bases; bases with no gene match: 3. The CDR3 is 13 amino acids. CDR3 DNA sequence: TGCGCCAGCAGCCTGGACAGGACCTATGGCTACACCTTC. Translation gives CASSLDRTYGYTF.